A selection of T cell receptor beta chains follows, all from one sample in a study of shared clonotypes between healthy human individuals. TCRdb's table, derived via immunoSEQ multiplex PCR, lists solely in-frame clones and lacks some. This sample yields around 2.5 million clones, of which 93% are seen a single time; 0.35% to 0.45% belongs to the top ten. Sample: naive CD4+ T cells from PBMCs. Every receptor here comes from a man younger than 35 in good health. Some clones in this sample may be carry-over from other donors' samples. CDR3s include the opening cysteine and the closing phenylalanine or tryptophan. The D gene is left open where the match is weak. Expanded clones get a size class; other rows say once, few or many, or leave the size out.

NA TRBJ2-7 TRBD1 TRBV6-6 TGTGCCAGCAGTCTAAACAGGGGGTCTCCCTACGAGCAGTACTTC CASSLNRGSPYEQYF
NA TRBJ1-1 TRBD1 TRBV5-5 TGTGCCAGCAGCTTACAACAGGGGGCTCAAGCTTTCTTT CASSLQQGAQAFF
NA TRBJ1-4 TRBD1 TRBV4-1 TGCGCCAGCAGCCCGACAGGGGGTGTTGGGGAAAAACTGTTTTTT CASSPTGGVGEKLFF
NA TRBJ1-2 NA TRBV15 TGTGCCACCAGCAGAGGGGACCCGTCCAGCTATGGCTACACCTTC CATSRGDPSSYGYTF
NA TRBJ1-2 NA TRBV28 TGTGCCAGCAGCCAACAGACAGTGAGGTATGGCTACACCTTC CASSQQTVRYGYTF
NA TRBJ2-1 TRBD2 TRBV6-4 TGTGCCAGCAGTGTGGAGACTAGCGGTTATGAGCAGTTCTTC CASSVETSGYEQFF
NA TRBJ2-7 TRBD2 TRBV5-1 TGCGCCAGCAGCTCGGGACTAGCGGGACCTCTCGAGCAGTACTTC CASSSGLAGPLEQYF
NA TRBJ1-4 NA TRBV5-1 TGCGCCAGCAGCATCCCGACCCAAAATAATGAAAAACTGTTTTTT CASSIPTQNNEKLFF
NA TRBJ1-2 NA TRBV5-1 TGCGCCAGCGGGGGAGTGTCCGGTTCTTCCGGCTACACCTTC CASGGVSGSSGYTF
once TRBJ1-4 NA TRBV27 TGTGCCAGCAGTTTATCGTGGAACCCGGCAATTGGAAAACTGTTTTTT CASSLSWNPAIGKLFF
NA TRBJ2-3 TRBD1 TRBV5-5 TGTGCCAGCACGTTGACAGGGGCTGCGGGGACAGATACGCAGTATTTT CASTLTGAAGTDTQYF
NA TRBJ2-7 TRBD2 TRBV7-2 TGTGCCAGCAGCCGGGACAGGGGACTAGCGGGAGGCTCCTACGAGCAGTACTTC CASSRDRGLAGGSYEQYF
NA TRBJ2-3 TRBD2 TRBV7-2 TGTGCCAGCAGCCAACGCGCCCGACTAGCGACTAGCACAGATACGCAGTATTTT CASSQRARLATSTDTQYF
NA TRBJ1-1 NA TRBV28 TGTGCCAGCACCCCGGGGGGGCGAGGCACTGAAGCTTTCTTT CASTPGGRGTEAFF
once TRBJ1-5 NA TRBV5-5 TGTGCCAGCAGCTTGGTAGGACAGCCCCAGCATTTT CASSLVGQPQHF
NA TRBJ2-6 NA TRBV30 TGTGCCTGGAGCGGGTACGCTGGGGCCAACGTCCTGACTTTC CAWSGYAGANVLTF
NA TRBJ1-1 NA TRBV5-4 TGTGCCAGCAGTCCCGCGGGGGCGAGGGCTGAAGCTTTCTTT CASSPAGARAEAFF
NA TRBJ2-7 NA TRBV18 TGTGCCAGCTCACCATGGCCCCGGGGACGAACCACGAGCTCCTACGAGCAGTACTTC CASSPWPRGRTTSSYEQYF
NA TRBJ1-2 NA TRBV6-1 TGTGCCAGCAGCAGACAGGATACGGGCTATGGCTACACCTTC CASSRQDTGYGYTF
NA TRBJ2-2 NA TRBV14 TGTGCCAGCTTGACAACCGGACGGGCCCCCAGGGGGGAGCTGTTTTTT CASLTTGRAPRGELFF
NA TRBJ2-2 NA TRBV7-7 TGTGCCAGCAGCCCCCTCCGGCGGAACGCCGGGGAGCTGTTTTTT CASSPLRRNAGELFF
NA TRBJ2-3 TRBD2 TRBV4-2 TGTGCCAGCAAAACATCTAGCGGGAGCACAGATACGCAGTATTTT CASKTSSGSTDTQYF
NA TRBJ1-2 NA TRBV27 TGTGCCAGCAGTCCATACGGGGGGACTGGCTACACCTTC CASSPYGGTGYTF
once TRBJ2-3 NA TRBV11-2 TGTGCCAGCAGCACGTGGGGCAGGGGATTCACAGATACGCAGTATTTT CASSTWGRGFTDTQYF
NA TRBJ2-7 TRBD2 TRBV7-2 TGTGCCAGCAGCTTAGTCCCGGGGAGGGCTAACGAGCAGTACTTC CASSLVPGRANEQYF
NA TRBJ1-2 NA TRBV4-1 TGCGCCAGCAGCCAAGATCAGGGGACCTATGGCTACACCTTC CASSQDQGTYGYTF